The 2 T cell receptor beta chains below were found in one sample sequenced in a study of cytotoxic CD8 clonotypes in ibrutinib-treated CLL. Generated by immunoSEQ multiplex PCR, the TCRdb table keeps only in-frame clones and is missing some. The data contain some 200,000 clones, approximately 79% of them singletons. This specimen was PBMCs, taken after 12 months of ibrutinib treatment. The receptors were sampled from a human donor with chronic lymphocytic leukemia.

The chain joins TRBV27 to TRBJ2-7, with 7 bases lining up with TRBD1. In germline, CDR1 is MNHEY, CDR2 SMNVEV (reference sequence). This CDR3 has 14 residues. With 5 bases clipped from V and 3 bases from J, the junction kept 7 bases outside the gene matches. DNA for the CDR3: TGTGCCAGCAGTCAGACCGGGACAGTCTACGAGCAGTACTTC. This codes for CASSQTGTVYEQYF.

This clone came up a few times. The CDR3: CASRTRRGGAEAFF. The CDR3 region has the DNA TGTGCCAGCAGGACACGGCGGGGAGGGGCTGAAGCTTTCTTT. This rearrangement joins TRBV28 to TRBJ1-1; perhaps TRBD1 as D (5 bases). Trimming took off 6 bases at V and 6 bases at J, with 17 bases between the two ends. This CDR3 has 14 amino acids. Germline V gives CDR1 MDHEN, CDR2 SYDVKM. Supplemented by reference TRBV28 and TRBJ1-1, the full variable domain reads DVKVTQSSRYLVKRTGEKVFLECVQDMDHENMFWYRQDPGLGLRLIYFSYDVKMKEKGDIPEGYSVSREKKERFSLILESASTNQTSMYLCASRTRRGGAEAFFGQGTRLTVV.